These T cell receptor beta chains were read from a single sample in a study of blood T cell repertoires in COVID-19. TCRdb keeps only in-frame clones here, not all; method: immunoSEQ multiplex PCR. The sample records 180,000 or so clones, 86% being singletons. The sample consisted of PBMCs or T cells enriched from blood (not recorded which). These receptors were taken from a man aged 35-49 years with acute COVID-19. Each CDR3 is given with its conserved first and last residue. The order of the fields is J gene, D gene, V gene, clone size, CDR3 DNA, CDR3 protein. The D gene is left open where the match is weak. Some rows mark clone size as missing; the rest say once, few, many or name a class of expanded clone.

j_call: TRBJ2-1
d_call: TRBD2
v_call: TRBV5-5
clone_size: NA
cdr3_nt: TGTGCCAGCGGGAGCGGGAGGGGATCGGGTGAGCAGTTCTTC
cdr3_aa: CASGSGRGSGEQFF

j_call: TRBJ2-7
d_call: TRBD2
v_call: TRBV6-6
clone_size: NA
cdr3_nt: TGTGCCAGCAGTTTCGAGACTAGCGGGGCCTACGAGCAGTACTTC
cdr3_aa: CASSFETSGAYEQYF

j_call: TRBJ1-5
d_call: NA
v_call: TRBV7-9
clone_size: NA
cdr3_nt: TGTGCCAGCAGCCCCACGGGGTTTCAGCCCCAGCATTTT
cdr3_aa: CASSPTGFQPQHF

j_call: TRBJ1-5
d_call: NA
v_call: TRBV12-3/TRBV12-4
clone_size: NA
cdr3_nt: TGTGCCAGCAGCTTGACTCCACAGCCCCAGCATTTT
cdr3_aa: CASSLTPQPQHF

j_call: TRBJ1-4
d_call: TRBD1
v_call: TRBV6-5
clone_size: NA
cdr3_nt: TGTGCCAGCAGACATGGACAGGGGGTTTACGAAAAACTGTTTTTT
cdr3_aa: CASRHGQGVYEKLFF

j_call: TRBJ1-5
d_call: NA
v_call: TRBV12-3/TRBV12-4
clone_size: NA
cdr3_nt: TGTGCCAGCAGTCTGCGGGGGGATCAGCCCCAGCATTTT
cdr3_aa: CASSLRGDQPQHF

j_call: TRBJ1-5
d_call: NA
v_call: TRBV6-6
clone_size: NA
cdr3_nt: TGTGCCAGCAGTTACAGTCCGAGAGGGCAGCCCCAGCATTTT
cdr3_aa: CASSYSPRGQPQHF

j_call: TRBJ1-2
d_call: NA
v_call: TRBV28
clone_size: NA
cdr3_nt: TGTGCCAGCAGTTTCGCAGGGATGGACTATGGCTACACCTTC
cdr3_aa: CASSFAGMDYGYTF

j_call: TRBJ1-2
d_call: NA
v_call: TRBV12-3/TRBV12-4
clone_size: NA
cdr3_nt: TGTGCCAGCACTACAGGTGTTTATGGCTACACCTTC
cdr3_aa: CASTTGVYGYTF

j_call: TRBJ2-1
d_call: TRBD1
v_call: TRBV7-9
clone_size: NA
cdr3_nt: TGTGCCAGCAGCTTAAAAGGACAGGGGGCGAATGAGCAGTTCTTC
cdr3_aa: CASSLKGQGANEQFF

j_call: TRBJ2-7
d_call: NA
v_call: TRBV10-3
clone_size: NA
cdr3_nt: TGTGCCATCAGGCGACTAGAGAGCTCCTACGAGCAGTACTTC
cdr3_aa: CAIRRLESSYEQYF

j_call: TRBJ1-1
d_call: NA
v_call: TRBV28
clone_size: NA
cdr3_nt: TGTGCCAGCAGTTTTGGTACAGGCCGAGGCACTGAAGCTTTCTTT
cdr3_aa: CASSFGTGRGTEAFF

j_call: TRBJ1-3
d_call: NA
v_call: TRBV3-1/TRBV3-2
clone_size: NA
cdr3_nt: TGTGCCAGCAGCCAATTTCCAGTTACCCCAAACTCTGGAAACACCATATATTTT
cdr3_aa: CASSQFPVTPNSGNTIYF

j_call: TRBJ2-2
d_call: NA
v_call: TRBV24-1
clone_size: NA
cdr3_nt: TGTGCCACCAGTGAGCAGGTCGCGAACACCGGGGAGCTGTTTTTT
cdr3_aa: CATSEQVANTGELFF

j_call: TRBJ2-7
d_call: NA
v_call: TRBV5-4
clone_size: NA
cdr3_nt: TGTGCCAGCAGCTCAACAGCCTACGAGCAGTACTTC
cdr3_aa: CASSSTAYEQYF

j_call: TRBJ2-1
d_call: TRBD2
v_call: TRBV7-3
clone_size: NA
cdr3_nt: TGTGCCAGCAGCTTAGCAGCGGGAGTTATCGATGAGCAGTTCTTC
cdr3_aa: CASSLAAGVIDEQFF

j_call: TRBJ2-5
d_call: TRBD2
v_call: TRBV7-9
clone_size: NA
cdr3_nt: TGTGCCAGCAGCTTAACAGCGGGACTAGTCCAAGAGACCCAGTACTTC
cdr3_aa: CASSLTAGLVQETQYF

j_call: TRBJ2-5
d_call: TRBD1
v_call: TRBV3-1/TRBV3-2
clone_size: NA
cdr3_nt: TGTGCCAGCAGCCACCTCACAGGGGGCCGGACGAAAGAGACCCAGTACTTC
cdr3_aa: CASSHLTGGRTKETQYF

j_call: TRBJ2-7
d_call: NA
v_call: TRBV27
clone_size: NA
cdr3_nt: TGTGCCAGCAGTTTAGCGGGACCCATCCGCGAGCAGTACTTC
cdr3_aa: CASSLAGPIREQYF

j_call: TRBJ2-7
d_call: NA
v_call: TRBV6-5
clone_size: NA
cdr3_nt: TGTGCCAGCGGGAGACGGGATGCCTACGAGCAGTACTTC
cdr3_aa: CASGRRDAYEQYF

j_call: TRBJ2-7
d_call: TRBD2
v_call: TRBV4-1
clone_size: NA
cdr3_nt: TGCGCCAGCAGCCAAGTCCAGCGGGAGAACGAGCAGTACTTC
cdr3_aa: CASSQVQRENEQYF

j_call: TRBJ1-5
d_call: TRBD1
v_call: TRBV27
clone_size: few
cdr3_nt: TGTGCCAGCAGTTCCCGAGGGACAGCCTACAATCAGCCCCAGCATTTT
cdr3_aa: CASSSRGTAYNQPQHF

j_call: TRBJ1-1
d_call: NA
v_call: TRBV4-1
clone_size: NA
cdr3_nt: TGCGCCAGCAGCTCCAGGGCTGTCACCGTGAACACTGAAGCTTTCTTT
cdr3_aa: CASSSRAVTVNTEAFF

j_call: TRBJ2-1
d_call: NA
v_call: TRBV27
clone_size: NA
cdr3_nt: TGTGCCAGCAGTTTAAGTCAAGGGAGAGGACTCTCCTACAATGAGCAGTTCTTC
cdr3_aa: CASSLSQGRGLSYNEQFF

j_call: TRBJ2-2
d_call: TRBD2
v_call: TRBV3-1/TRBV3-2
clone_size: NA
cdr3_nt: TGTGCCAGCAGCCAAGTTAGGTCGGGACTAGCGGTCCCCGGGGAGCTGTTTTTT
cdr3_aa: CASSQVRSGLAVPGELFF

j_call: TRBJ1-3
d_call: NA
v_call: TRBV3-1/TRBV3-2
clone_size: NA
cdr3_nt: TGTGCCAGCAGCCTGATTCAGGGGTCTGGAAACACCATATATTTT
cdr3_aa: CASSLIQGSGNTIYF

j_call: TRBJ2-2
d_call: NA
v_call: TRBV28
clone_size: NA
cdr3_nt: TGTGCCAGCAGAGGTAGCGCGGACACCGGGGAGCTGTTTTTT
cdr3_aa: CASRGSADTGELFF

j_call: TRBJ1-4
d_call: TRBD1
v_call: TRBV27
clone_size: NA
cdr3_nt: TGTGCCAGCAGTGCCTGGACAGGGTCAGGGGAAAAACTGTTTTTT
cdr3_aa: CASSAWTGSGEKLFF

j_call: TRBJ2-7
d_call: TRBD1
v_call: TRBV6-2/TRBV6-3
clone_size: many
cdr3_nt: TGTGCCAGCAGTCTGACAGGGGAGCGGTACGAGCAGTACTTC
cdr3_aa: CASSLTGERYEQYF